This T cell receptor (beta chain) was retrieved from a study of cytomegalovirus exposure and HLA in healthy donors. Findings of the study overall: There was a cluster of highly shared sequence variants that was likely a sequencing artifact.

Germline V gives CDR1 MNHEY, CDR2 SMNVEV (reference sequence). This CDR3 contains 15 residues. Between the trimmed V and J ends, which lost 1 base and 7 bases, there was a span of 14 bases. A note on this clone: Its antigen is not known.

With 60 Vbeta and 13 Jbeta primers, the PCR was carried out. The method was immunoSEQ multiplex PCR; TCRdb's version includes in-frame clones alone and lacks a portion of them. This repertoire comprises 130,000 or so clones; its ten largest clones make up about 2.3%. The chain uses TRBV27 and TRBJ2-1; TRBD1 is a possible D gene (6 bases). This TCR was recovered from a woman between 18 and 29 years old in good health and CMV-seronegative. Input material: PBMCs. CDR3 amino acids: CASSLWGRLGNEQFF. The CDR3 nucleotides are TGTGCCAGCAGTTTATGGGGGCGCCTAGGTAATGAGCAGTTCTTC.